This T cell receptor beta chain was retrieved from a study of technical replicates of blood from a few donors. Generated by immunoSEQ multiplex PCR, the TCRdb table keeps only in-frame clones and is missing some. The sample records over 65,000 clones, roughly 98% being singletons. The CDR3 loop spans 18 amino acids. V was pared by 3 bases and J by 0 bases, with 11 bases of the junction left unmatched. The germline CDR1 and CDR2 sequences are MGHRA and YSYEKL. This clonotype was obtained from a human donor in good health. This rearrangement joins TRBV4-1 to TRBJ2-1; TRBD1 matches 7 bases. The material sequenced was T cells isolated from PBMCs. The CDR3 nucleotides are TGCGCCAGCAGCCAGCTGGTAACAGGGGCAGCCTCCTACAATGAGCAGTTCTTC. Translating it yields CASSQLVTGAASYNEQFF.